These 9 T cell receptor beta chains share one sample of origin, sequenced in a study of cytomegalovirus exposure and HLA in healthy donors. PCR employed 60 Vbeta and 13 Jbeta primers. Only in-frame clones appear in the TCRdb table, and some are missing; sequencing was by immunoSEQ multiplex PCR. The sample contains approximately 100,000 clones, roughly 75% of which appear only once. Sequenced: PBMCs. Source of these receptors: a middle-aged man in good health and CMV-seronegative.

The genes are TRBV6-1 and TRBJ2-7; maybe TRBD2 (6 bases). Trimming removed 3 bases at V and 1 base at J, with 10 bases between. Germline CDR1 is MNHNS and CDR2 is SASEGT. This CDR3 spans 14 amino acids. The CDR3 sequence: CASSEGGPSYEQYF. CDR3 nucleotide sequence: TGTGCCAGCAGTGAGGGGGGACCATCCTACGAGCAGTACTTC.

This clone was seen a single time. The V and J genes are TRBV11-2 and TRBJ2-5; 9 nucleotides line up with TRBD2. The CDR3 contains 18 residues. The V gene end was trimmed by 1 base and the J gene end by 4 bases; junction bases not matched to a gene: 13. Germline values: CDR1 SGHAT, CDR2 FQNNGV. The CDR3 here is CASSLVLLAGWGRETQYF. The CDR3 DNA reads TGTGCCAGCAGCTTAGTGTTACTAGCGGGCTGGGGGAGAGAGACCCAGTACTTC. The whole variable domain, filled in from reference TRBV11-2 and TRBJ2-5, reads EAGVAQSPRYKIIEKRQSVAFWCNPISGHATLYWYQQILGQGPKLLIQFQNNGVVDDSQLPKDRFSAERLKGVDSTLKIQPAKLEDSAVYLCASSLVLLAGWGRETQYFGPGTRLLVL.

This clone has a handful of counts. This sequence joins TRBV18 and TRBJ1-2, with D perhaps matching TRBD1 (5 bases). The V end was cut by 0 bases, the J end by 5 bases, with 13 bases between. The length of the CDR3 is 15 residues. Per the germline V gene, CDR1 is KGHSH and CDR2 is LQKENI. The DNA of the CDR3 is TGTGCCAGCTCACCACCGGGGCGAGGAAAGTATGGCTACACCTTC. Protein sequence: CASSPPGRGKYGYTF.

This chain links TRBV2 with TRBJ2-1; a possible D gene is TRBD1 (5 bases). The CDR3 covers 14 residues. CDR1 is SNHLY, CDR2 FYNNEI, per germline. V lost 4 bases and J lost 5, with 12 bases in between. CDR3 DNA sequence: TGTGCCAGCAGTGTTACAGGAGACCACAATGAGCAGTTCTTC. Residues: CASSVTGDHNEQFF. The complete variable domain, with remaining parts taken from reference TRBV2 and TRBJ2-1, reads EPEVTQTPSHQVTQMGQEVILRCVPISNHLYFYWYRQILGQKVEFLVSFYNNEISEKSEIFDDQFSVERPDGSNFTLKIRSTKLEDSAMYFCASSVTGDHNEQFFGPGTRLTVL.

The rearrangement uses TRBV6-5 and TRBJ2-5; possibly TRBD1 for D (6 bases). The germline V gene encodes CDR1 MNHEY and CDR2 SVGAGI. V was cut by 5 bases and J by 2 bases, with 12 bases left in between. The CDR3 covers 14 residues. CDR3 DNA sequence: TGTGCCAGCAGTAAAATCGGACAGCAAGAGACCCAGTACTTC. Encoded protein: CASSKIGQQETQYF.

The V call is TRBV7-8, the J call TRBJ1-2; the D gene is possibly TRBD1 (6 bases). Per germline, CDR1 SGHVS and CDR2 FQNEAQ. Deletions cut 0 bases from V and 8 bases from J, with 13 bases between. The CDR3 length is 14 residues. The CDR3 DNA sequence: TGTGCCAGCAGCTTAGCACAGGGAAATAGGGGCTACACCTTC. Protein sequence: CASSLAQGNRGYTF.

This clone was seen more than once but under ten times. The chain recombines TRBV7-9 with TRBJ2-7; 10 positions agree with TRBD1. Germline CDR1 SEHNR, CDR2 FQNEAQ (reference sequence). Trimming at V came to 6 bases and at J to 6 bases, leaving 2 bases not matched to a gene. The CDR3 totals 12 residues. The CDR3 sequence is CASRGQGSEQYF. As DNA, the CDR3 is TGTGCCAGCAGGGGACAGGGGTCCGAGCAGTACTTC.

The rearrangement joins TRBV6-4 to TRBJ1-5; 7 positions agree with TRBD1. This CDR3 region has 14 residues. In germline, CDR1 is MRHNA, CDR2 SNTAGT. V gave up 8 bases and J gave up 6 bases; unmatched junction bases: 10. The CDR3 region has the DNA TGTGCCAGCCAGGGGGTCGGTAGGTTTCAGCCCCAGCATTTT. The encoded protein is CASQGVGRFQPQHF.

The chain combines TRBV11-2 with TRBJ2-1; possibly TRBD1 for D (6 bases). Germline V lookup: CDR1 SGHAT, CDR2 FQNNGV. The V end was cut by 5 bases, the J end by 6 bases, with 17 bases between. This CDR3 is 15 amino acids long. The CDR3 is CASSRSGAQGNEQFF. CDR3 in DNA: TGTGCCAGCAGCCGATCCGGGGCACAGGGCAATGAGCAGTTCTTC.